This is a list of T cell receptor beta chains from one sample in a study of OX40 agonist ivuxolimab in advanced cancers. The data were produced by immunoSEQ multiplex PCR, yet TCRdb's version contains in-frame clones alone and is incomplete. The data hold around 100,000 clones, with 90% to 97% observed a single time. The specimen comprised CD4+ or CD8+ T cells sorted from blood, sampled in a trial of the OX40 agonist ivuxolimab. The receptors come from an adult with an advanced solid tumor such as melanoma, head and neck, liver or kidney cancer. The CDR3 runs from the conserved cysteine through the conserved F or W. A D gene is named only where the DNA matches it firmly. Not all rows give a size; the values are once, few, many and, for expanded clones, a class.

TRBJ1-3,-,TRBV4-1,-,CASSQEEAANTIYF,TGCGCCAGCAGCCAAGAGGAGGCAGCCAACACCATATATTTT
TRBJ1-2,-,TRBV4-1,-,CASSQGEGMDYGYTF,TGCGCCAGCAGCCAAGGGGAAGGAATGGACTATGGCTACACCTTC
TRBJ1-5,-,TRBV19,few,CASTATGGGNQPQHF,TGTGCCAGTACCGCGACAGGTGGGGGCAATCAGCCCCAGCATTTT
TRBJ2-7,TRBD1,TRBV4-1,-,CASSLTGQGEREQYF,TGCGCCAGCAGCCTCACTGGACAGGGGGAACGCGAGCAGTACTTC
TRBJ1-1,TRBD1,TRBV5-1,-,CASSDRVATFF,TGTGCCAGCAGCGACAGGGTCGCAACTTTCTTT
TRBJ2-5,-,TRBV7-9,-,CASSLQGRWETQYF,TGTGCCAGCAGCTTACAGGGGCGCTGGGAGACCCAGTACTTC
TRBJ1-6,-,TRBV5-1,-,CASSFKQSSYNSPLHF,TGCGCCAGCAGCTTCAAACAGAGCTCCTATAATTCACCCCTCCACTTT
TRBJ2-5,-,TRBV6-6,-,CASSYARGQETQYF,TGTGCCAGCAGTTACGCGAGGGGCCAAGAGACCCAGTACTTC
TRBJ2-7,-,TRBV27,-,CASSYGPRYEQYF,TGTGCCAGCAGTTACGGACCTCGATACGAGCAGTACTTC
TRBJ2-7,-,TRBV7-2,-,CASSFEVEQYF,TGTGCCAGCAGCTTTGAGGTCGAGCAGTACTTC
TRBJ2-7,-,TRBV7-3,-,CASSLSRDSYEQYF,TGTGCCAGCAGCTTAAGCAGGGACTCCTACGAGCAGTACTTC
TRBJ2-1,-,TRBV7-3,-,CASSAPYQSPPSNEQFF,TGTGCCAGCAGCGCTCCGTATCAGTCCCCCCCCTCTAATGAGCAGTTCTTC
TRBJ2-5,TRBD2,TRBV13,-,CASSFRGGNQETQYF,TGTGCCAGCAGCTTCCGCGGGGGAAACCAAGAGACCCAGTACTTC
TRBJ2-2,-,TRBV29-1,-,CSVQVSNTGELFF,TGCAGCGTTCAGGTTTCGAACACCGGGGAGCTGTTTTTT
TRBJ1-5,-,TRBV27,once,CASSFTNQPQHF,TGTGCCAGCAGTTTTACTAATCAGCCCCAGCATTTT
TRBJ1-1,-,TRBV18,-,CASSPGENTEAFF,TGTGCCAGCTCACCAGGGGAAAACACTGAAGCTTTCTTT
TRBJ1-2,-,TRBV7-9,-,CASSPLTPGGRAAYGYTF,TGTGCCAGCAGCCCACTTACCCCTGGGGGCAGGGCGGCCTATGGCTACACCTTC
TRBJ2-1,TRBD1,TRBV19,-,CASSIEHGTGGNEQFF,TGTGCCAGTAGTATAGAACACGGGACAGGCGGCAATGAGCAGTTCTTC
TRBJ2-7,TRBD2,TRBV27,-,CASSPSGRAEEQYF,TGTGCCAGCAGTCCTAGCGGGAGGGCAGAGGAGCAGTACTTC
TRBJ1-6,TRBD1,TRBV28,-,CASSPTPGGPNSPLHF,TGTGCCAGCAGTCCGACCCCAGGGGGCCCCAATTCACCCCTCCACTTT
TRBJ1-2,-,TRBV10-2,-,CASSESLGTLYGYTF,TGCGCCAGCAGTGAGTCCCTAGGTACACTCTATGGCTACACCTTC
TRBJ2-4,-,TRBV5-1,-,CASKPTGAGAKNIQYF,TGCGCCAGCAAACCAACGGGGGCTGGGGCCAAAAACATTCAGTACTTC
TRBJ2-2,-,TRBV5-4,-,CASSKALEGGAGELFF,TGTGCCAGCAGCAAAGCACTAGAAGGCGGCGCCGGGGAGCTGTTTTTT